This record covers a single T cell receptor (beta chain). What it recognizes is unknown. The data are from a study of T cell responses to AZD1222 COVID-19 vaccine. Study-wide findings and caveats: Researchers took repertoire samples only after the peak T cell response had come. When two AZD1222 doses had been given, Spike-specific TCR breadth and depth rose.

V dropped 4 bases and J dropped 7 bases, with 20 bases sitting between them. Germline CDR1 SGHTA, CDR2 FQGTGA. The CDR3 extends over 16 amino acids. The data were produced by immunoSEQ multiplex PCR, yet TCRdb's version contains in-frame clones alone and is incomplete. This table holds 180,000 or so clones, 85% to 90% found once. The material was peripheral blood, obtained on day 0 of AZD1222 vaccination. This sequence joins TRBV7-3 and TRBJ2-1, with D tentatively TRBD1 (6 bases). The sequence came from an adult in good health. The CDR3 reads CASSSLPGQGRNEQFF. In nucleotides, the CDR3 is TGTGCCAGCAGCTCCCTACCGGGACAAGGTCGGAATGAGCAGTTCTTC. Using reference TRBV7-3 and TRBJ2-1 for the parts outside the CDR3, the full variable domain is GAGVSQTPSNKVTEKGKYVELRCDPISGHTALYWYRQSLGQGPEFLIYFQGTGAADDSGLPNDRFFAVRPEGSVSTLKIQRTERGDSAVYLCASSSLPGQGRNEQFFGPGTRLTVL.